The 31 T cell receptor beta chains in this list originate from one sample, sequenced in a study of identical twins. TCRdb ran MiXCR on the 5' RACE reads and lists one entry per CDR3 protein. The data contain more than 650,000 distinct CDR3 sequences, 6% to 6.5% of them singletons. What was sequenced was naive T cells sorted from blood. These receptors came from a man aged 18 to 29 in good health.

This clonotype occurred a few times. The V gene is TRBV29-1, the J gene TRBJ2-3; 9 bases match TRBD2. The CDR3 sequence is 15 residues long. Germline V gene data show CDR1 as SQVTM and CDR2 as ANQGSEA. The ends lost 6 bases at V and 9 bases at J; junction bases unmatched: 16. As DNA, the CDR3 is TGCAGCGTACGCGTTAGTAGCGGGAGCGATGGGACGCAGTATTTT. Translating it yields CSVRVSSGSDGTQYF.

Many counts were recorded for this clonotype. CDR3 coding DNA: TGTGCCAGCAGTTTCCCGGGACTCCCCAATGAGCAGTTCTTC. This codes for CASSFPGLPNEQFF. The J gene is TRBJ2-1, the V gene TRBV28; a possible D gene is TRBD2 (6 bases). The CDR3 is made up of 14 amino acids. Germline V gene sequence: CDR1 MDHEN, CDR2 SYDVKM. V lost 3 bases, J lost 6 bases, and 12 bases lay in between.

At least ten counts were recorded for this clonotype. CDR3 loop: CSAQGGSDSPLHF. DNA of the CDR3: TGCAGTGCTCAGGGGGGCAGTGATTCACCCCTCCACTTT. V and J are TRBV20-1 and TRBJ1-6; 7 nucleotides match TRBD1. Germline CDR1 and CDR2: DFQATT and SNEGSKA (reference sequence). V lost 5 bases to trimming and J lost 8 bases; unmatched junction nucleotides: 6. The CDR3 spans 13 residues.

The table lists this clonotype with a few counts. The rearrangement links TRBV6-2 or TRBV6-3 to TRBJ1-5; possible D gene TRBD1, 5 bases. Germline V gene data show CDR1 as MNHEY and CDR2 as SVGEGT. The CDR3 sequence is 17 residues long. V was shortened by 0 bases and J by 2 bases, with 14 bases between the two germline ends. The CDR3 loop is CASSYSWDQGGNQPQHF. The CDR3 DNA follows: TGTGCCAGCAGTTACTCCTGGGACCAAGGGGGCAATCAGCCCCAGCATTTT.

This clonotype was seen many times. The chain uses TRBV12-3 or TRBV12-4 and TRBJ2-4; 15 positions match TRBD2. The V segment lost 5 bases and the J segment 5 bases; nucleotides outside the gene matches: 13. This CDR3 is built from 19 residues. Here the CDR3 reads CASSRFWTSGRAGENIQYF. The CDR3 DNA follows: TGTGCCAGCAGTCGCTTCTGGACTAGCGGGAGGGCTGGTGAAAACATTCAGTACTTC.

In this sample, this clonotype turned up a few times. V usage is TRBV12-3 or TRBV12-4 and J usage is TRBJ2-7; 7 nucleotides align to TRBD2. The trim removed 3 bases at V and 3 bases at J, leaving 5 bases unmatched. The CDR3 is made up of 14 amino acids. The CDR3 here is CASSFQRGNYEQYV. The CDR3 DNA reads TGTGCCAGCAGTTTTCAGCGGGGCAACTACGAGCAGTACGTC.

This clonotype was seen many times. The V and J genes are TRBV7-9 and TRBJ1-1, with a weak D call TRBD1 (6 bases). The CDR3 runs 14 residues. Germline CDR1 is SEHNR and CDR2 is FQNEAQ (reference sequence). V was pared by 4 bases and J by 5 bases, with 14 bases between. CDR3 coding DNA: TGTGCCAGCAGCTACCACAGGGAGGGGACTGAAGCTTTCTTT. This translates into CASSYHREGTEAFF.

In its sample, this clonotype was seen a few times. The rearrangement links TRBV7-6 to TRBJ1-2, with 9 bases that match TRBD1. Germline lookup yields CDR1 SGHVS and CDR2 FNYEAQ. This CDR3 is built from 16 residues. Trimming cost V 4 bases and J 8 bases; bases outside gene matches: 14. As DNA, the CDR3 is TGTGCCAGCAGCTCCAAATACAGGGGGCGGTCTCGGGGCTACACCTTC. Protein product: CASSSKYRGRSRGYTF.

Ten or more counts support this clonotype. The chain is built from TRBV12-3 or TRBV12-4 and TRBJ2-1; D gene ambiguous. With 10 bases removed from V and 2 bases from J, the gap between germline ends came to 18 bases. The CDR3 runs 15 residues. In nucleotides, the CDR3 is TGTGCCACCTTACGAACCGTCGATCCCTACAATGAGCAGTTCTTC. Its translation: CATLRTVDPYNEQFF.

This chain links TRBV18 with TRBJ2-5; D gene unclear. The CDR3 loop spans 15 amino acids. CDR1 KGHSH and CDR2 LQKENI come from the germline V gene. V lost 5 bases, J lost 2 bases, and 15 bases lay in between. The CDR3 is CASSKGGSVQETQYF. As DNA, the CDR3 is TGTGCCAGCTCAAAAGGTGGTTCAGTTCAAGAGACCCAGTACTTC.

The chain couples TRBV4-3 to TRBJ2-1; 8 nucleotides align to TRBD2. V dropped 1 base and J dropped 8; count of bases not matched to a gene: 13. Germline CDR1 reads LGHNA; CDR2 reads YSLEER. The CDR3 is 17 residues long. This CDR3 is CASSQGAGGRNGDEQFF. For the CDR3, the DNA is TGCGCCAGCAGCCAAGGGGCGGGCGGGAGGAATGGCGATGAGCAGTTCTTC.

This clonotype occurred many times. CDR3 nucleotide sequence: TGCGCCAGCAGTGACCCGAAGGATACGCAGTATTTT. Translating it yields CASSDPKDTQYF. The rearrangement uses TRBV10-1 and TRBJ2-3; D is undetermined. Germline V lookup: CDR1 WNHNN, CDR2 SYGVQD (reference sequence). This CDR3 is built from 12 residues. The V end was cut by 3 bases, the J end by 6 bases, with 7 bases between.

This clonotype appeared many times. The V call is TRBV12-3 or TRBV12-4, the J call TRBJ1-1; D is undetermined. The CDR3 sequence is 17 residues long. V gave up 6 bases and J gave up 4 bases, with 24 bases separating them. CDR3 coding DNA: TGTGCCAGCAGCTATTACCATCTGGGGAAGGGTGCCACTGAAGCTTTCTTT. Translation gives CASSYYHLGKGATEAFF.

The table lists this clonotype with many counts. The chain uses TRBV7-2 and TRBJ2-7; D not certain. CDR1 is SGHTA and CDR2 is FQGNSA in the germline V gene. The CDR3 loop spans 12 amino acids. V was pared by 3 bases and J by 4 bases, with 7 bases between. This CDR3 is CASSFDRYEQYF. Here the CDR3 DNA reads TGTGCCAGCAGCTTTGACCGTTACGAGCAGTACTTC.

The table lists this clonotype with many counts. The chain links TRBV5-1 to TRBJ2-3; 8 nucleotides align to TRBD2. Germline V CDR1 and CDR2: SGHRS, YFSETQ. This CDR3 is 15 amino acids long. V shed 3 bases, J shed 2 bases, and the junction held 5 bases outside the gene matches. CDR3 in DNA: TGCGCCAGCAGCTCCACTAGCGGCCCCACAGATACGCAGTATTTT. As protein: CASSSTSGPTDTQYF.

This clonotype was found once. A much larger clone differs from this one at a single base, so this may be a read error. This sequence joins TRBV27 and TRBJ2-3, with TRBD2 matching over 7 bases. Germline-derived CDR1 and CDR2 are MNHEY and SMNVEV (reference sequence). The CDR3 sequence is 13 residues long. CDR3 region: CTSRKGLPDTQYF. As DNA, the CDR3 is TGTACCAGCAGAAAGGGACTACCGGATACGCAGTATTTT.

This clonotype has ten or more counts. This chain joins TRBV4-3 and TRBJ2-1; no clear D gene. The V end lost 0 bases, the J end lost 6 bases, and 6 bases lay between the germline ends. The CDR3 has 13 residues. Per germline, CDR1 LGHNA and CDR2 YSLEER. CDR3 nucleotide sequence: TGCGCCAGCAGCCAAGATCCTAGCAATGAGCAGTTCTTC. Amino acids: CASSQDPSNEQFF.

This clonotype was counted only a few times. V is TRBV6-2 or TRBV6-3 and J is TRBJ2-1; 10 bases fit TRBD2. The V segment lost 4 bases and the J segment 4 bases; nucleotides outside the gene matches: 7. CDR3 size: 16 residues. Germline CDR1 MNHEY, CDR2 SVGEGT. The CDR3 loop reads CASSSALAGVYNEQFF. The CDR3 DNA is TGTGCCAGCAGTTCCGCGCTAGCGGGAGTTTACAATGAGCAGTTCTTC.

This clonotype was observed many times. The genes are TRBV9 and TRBJ2-1; 8 nucleotides line up with TRBD2. Germline assignment: CDR1 SGDLS and CDR2 YYNGEE. This CDR3 has 16 residues. Germline trimming cut 2 bases from V and 16 bases from J; bases unmatched to any gene: 20. CDR3 region: CASSVTPGLVPLEGFF. The CDR3 DNA reads TGTGCCAGCAGCGTCACCCCGGGACTAGTACCCCTCGAGGGATTCTTC.

This clonotype was observed a few times. V gene TRBV24-1 combines with J gene TRBJ2-1; a weak D match, TRBD1 (5 bases). Germline CDR1 and CDR2: KGHDR and SFDVKD. With 4 bases removed from V and 0 bases from J, the gap between germline ends came to 9 bases. This CDR3 has 15 residues. The CDR3: CATSEQGSSYNEQFF. Written as DNA, the CDR3 is TGTGCCACCAGTGAGCAGGGAAGCTCCTACAATGAGCAGTTCTTC.

This clonotype was seen many times. V is TRBV20-1 and J is TRBJ1-5; D is perhaps TRBD1 (5 bases). Trimming removed 5 bases from V and 3 bases from J, with 14 bases in between. CDR3 length: 14 residues. CDR1 and CDR2 (germline): DFQATT, SNEGSKA (reference sequence). In DNA form, the CDR3 reads TGCAGTGCTGGCGCGACAGATATCAATCAGCCCCAGCATTTT. It is translated as CSAGATDINQPQHF.

The chain is built from TRBV3-1 and TRBJ1-5; 7 bases line up with TRBD1. CDR1 is LGHDT and CDR2 is YNNKEL in the germline V gene (reference sequence). The CDR3 runs to 15 residues. Trimming took 0 bases from V and 7 from J; bases not matched to a gene: 6. The CDR3 reads CASSQDRQGGQPQHF. CDR3 coding DNA: TGTGCCAGCAGCCAAGACCGACAGGGAGGCCAGCCCCAGCATTTT.

This clonotype was counted at least ten times. The chain couples TRBV20-1 to TRBJ2-7; D possibly corresponds to TRBD2 (5 bases). The germline CDR1 and CDR2 sequences are DFQATT and SNEGSKA (reference sequence). The CDR3 runs to 12 residues. V was clipped by 4 bases and J by 0 bases, with 7 bases between them. The CDR3 protein is CSATRDSYEQYF. CDR3 DNA: TGCAGTGCTACTCGGGACTCCTACGAGCAGTACTTC.

This clonotype was picked up a small number of times. The V and J genes are TRBV2 and TRBJ1-1, with D possibly TRBD1 on 5 matching bases. The CDR3 covers 13 residues. From germline, CDR1 is SNHLY and CDR2 FYNNEI. V dropped 7 bases and J dropped 4 bases, with 13 bases sitting between them. CDR3 DNA: TGTGCCAGCAATCCGTGGGGGGGCACTGAAGCTTTCTTT. This codes for CASNPWGGTEAFF.

The chain couples TRBV6-5 to TRBJ2-7, with 7 bases identical to TRBD1. The germline gives CDR1 MNHEY, CDR2 SVGAGI. V dropped 4 bases and J dropped 4; count of bases not matched to a gene: 7. This CDR3 is built from 14 residues. The CDR3, as DNA: TGTGCCAGCAGTTCTATAGGGACAGCTTACGAGCAGTACTTC. It translates to CASSSIGTAYEQYF.

This clonotype was picked up many times. The chain has TRBV4-3 and TRBJ2-5; D not certain. The CDR3 loop spans 12 amino acids. Germline CDR1 and CDR2: LGHNA and YSLEER. The germline V and J ends were trimmed by 0 bases and 6 bases, with 5 bases remaining between them. The CDR3 spells CASSQDRKTQYF. CDR3 nucleotides: TGCGCCAGCAGCCAAGATAGAAAGACCCAGTACTTC.

This clonotype was counted ten times or more. This sequence joins TRBV7-8 and TRBJ2-1; perhaps TRBD2 as D (5 bases). Trimming cost V 3 bases and J 5 bases, with 20 bases left between them. The CDR3 extends over 17 amino acids. Looked up from germline, CDR1 is SGHVS and CDR2 is FQNEAQ. The CDR3 sequence: CASSFRVGVYENNEQFF. The DNA for the CDR3 is TGTGCCAGCAGCTTTAGGGTGGGAGTGTATGAGAACAATGAGCAGTTCTTC.

This clonotype occurred many times. The chain links TRBV12-3 or TRBV12-4 to TRBJ2-1; D may be TRBD2 (5 bases). CDR3 size: 13 residues. V was shortened by 5 bases and J by 6 bases, with 11 bases between the two germline ends. The CDR3 DNA reads TGTGCCAGCAGTGGCGGGCTTAGCAATGAGCAGTTCTTC. Its protein product is CASSGGLSNEQFF.

This clonotype was recorded a few times. The rearrangement uses TRBV7-6 and TRBJ2-2; 7 bases match TRBD2. V shed 1 base and J 1 base; nucleotides not matched to a gene: 6. CDR3 length: 17 residues. In germline, CDR1 is SGHVS, CDR2 FNYEAQ. The CDR3 DNA follows: TGTGCCAGCAGCTTAGGCGGCGGGAGTGTGAACACCGGGGAGCTGTTTTTT. Protein product: CASSLGGGSVNTGELFF.

This clonotype came up many times. The chain is built from TRBV29-1 and TRBJ2-2; 8 bases line up with TRBD1. V lost 7 bases, J lost 0 bases, and 4 bases stayed unmatched. Germline loops: CDR1 SQVTM, CDR2 ANQGSEA. The CDR3 is 14 amino acids. The CDR3 reads CSAWDRSNTGELFF. Here the CDR3 DNA reads TGCAGCGCCTGGGACAGGTCGAACACCGGGGAGCTGTTTTTT.

This clonotype was seen many times. The chain uses TRBV12-3 or TRBV12-4 and TRBJ2-1; 7 bases agree with TRBD2. The CDR3 is 15 residues long. With 3 bases clipped from V and 4 bases from J, the junction kept 6 bases outside the gene matches. As DNA, the CDR3 is TGTGCCAGCAGTTTTGTGGGAGGGAATTACAATGAGCAGTTCTTC. This encodes CASSFVGGNYNEQFF.